The 27 T cell receptor beta chains given below trace back to one sample, sequenced in a study of neurological immune-mediated disorders. This sample's time point: longitudinal time-point 1 (baseline). TCRdb itself ran the 5' RACE reads through MiXCR, one entry per CDR3 protein. The profile shows tens of thousands of distinct CDR3 sequences, around 10% of them singletons. Source material: PBMCs. The receptors were sampled from a male donor with HTLV-1-associated myelopathy (HAM/TSP).

Many counts were recorded for this clonotype. The CDR3 DNA sequence: TGTGCCAGCAGTTTAAAAGCCCCCGGACAGCTCTACGAGCAGTACTTC. It is translated as CASSLKAPGQLYEQYF. The chain recombines TRBV27 with TRBJ2-7; weak D call: TRBD1 (6 bases). This CDR3 comprises 16 residues. V lost 2 bases and J lost 3, with 17 bases in between. Germline V gives CDR1 MNHEY, CDR2 SMNVEV (reference sequence).

This clonotype was counted ten times or more. The CDR3 loop is CATSDPDGALSSYNEQFF. In DNA, the CDR3 is TGTGCCACCAGTGACCCGGACGGCGCCTTAAGCTCCTACAATGAGCAGTTCTTC. The chain joins TRBV24-1 to TRBJ2-1; D is ambiguous. The CDR3 contains 18 residues. Germline CDR1 is KGHDR and CDR2 is SFDVKD. V gave up 4 bases and J gave up 0 bases, with 18 bases separating them.

This clonotype was seen only a few times. This rearrangement joins TRBV28 to TRBJ1-1; TRBD1 is a possible D gene (5 bases). Germline CDR1 MDHEN, CDR2 SYDVKM. V lost 3 bases, J lost 5 bases, and 16 bases lay in between. This CDR3 is 15 amino acids long. CDR3 nucleotides: TGTGCCAGCAGTTTTAGTTGGCAGGGAAGTACTGAAGCTTTCTTT. The encoded protein is CASSFSWQGSTEAFF.

This clonotype was seen ten or more times. The chain has TRBV20-1 and TRBJ2-7, with TRBD1 matching 7 bases. V lost 5 bases and J lost 5; bases outside the gene matches: 6. The germline V gene encodes CDR1 DFQATT and CDR2 SNEGSKA (reference sequence). The CDR3 is 12 amino acids. DNA of the CDR3: TGCAGTGCTCCGACAGGGTTCCACGAGCAGTACTTC. Residues: CSAPTGFHEQYF.

This chain links TRBV6-2 or TRBV6-3 with TRBJ1-2; D not resolved. This CDR3 has 13 residues. V dropped 2 bases and J dropped 4 bases, with 8 bases sitting between them. Germline values: CDR1 MNHEY, CDR2 SVGEGT. The CDR3 loop is CASSYLEVYGYTF. The CDR3, as DNA: TGTGCCAGCAGTTACCTCGAAGTCTATGGCTACACCTTC.

This clonotype was seen many times. The chain links TRBV7-2 to TRBJ1-1; no definite D call. Germline lookup yields CDR1 SGHTA and CDR2 FQGNSA. The CDR3 totals 15 residues. Trimming shortened V by 1 base and J by 4 bases, and 13 bases separated the two germline ends. CDR3 in amino acids: CASSLVMGSSTEAFF. As DNA, the CDR3 is TGTGCCAGCAGCTTAGTGATGGGGTCCTCCACTGAAGCTTTCTTT.

This clonotype was detected many times. The chain is built from TRBV27 and TRBJ2-1; tentatively, D is TRBD2 (5 bases). CDR1 and CDR2 from the germline V gene are MNHEY and SMNVEV (reference sequence). This CDR3 has 15 amino acids. V was trimmed by 3 bases and J by 0 bases, leaving 9 bases between them. The CDR3 reads CASSFERSSYNEQFF. DNA of the CDR3: TGTGCCAGCAGTTTTGAGCGGAGCTCCTACAATGAGCAGTTCTTC.

This clonotype was found many times. The V and J genes are TRBV7-8 and TRBJ1-1, with D unclear. The CDR3 consists of 14 residues. CDR1 and CDR2 (germline): SGHVS, FQNEAQ. Trimming removed 1 base from V and 1 base from J, with 7 bases in between. The CDR3 region has the DNA TGTGCCAGCAGCTTAGTCTCCGGGAACACTGAAGCTTTCTTT. Its translation: CASSLVSGNTEAFF. The variable domain in full, completed from reference TRBV7-8 and TRBJ1-1, reads GAGVSQSPRYKVAKRGQDVALRCDPISGHVSLFWYQQALGQGPEFLTYFQNEAQLDKSGLPSDRFFAERPEGSVSTLKIQRTQQEDSAVYLCASSLVSGNTEAFFGQGTRLTVV.

This clonotype was seen ten or more times. The CDR3 DNA is TGCGCCAGCAGCCCTGGGACCAACAATCAGCCCCAGCATTTT. It yields the protein CASSPGTNNQPQHF. The chain has TRBV5-1 and TRBJ1-5; tentative D call: TRBD1 (5 bases). This CDR3 spans 14 amino acids. The V end lost 4 bases, the J end lost 3 bases, and 11 bases lay between the germline ends. Germline-derived CDR1 and CDR2 are SGHRS and YFSETQ. Full variable domain (outside the CDR3, taken from reference TRBV5-1 and TRBJ1-5): KAGVTQTPRYLIKTRGQQVTLSCSPISGHRSVSWYQQTPGQGLQFLFEYFSETQRNKGNFPGRFSGRQFSNSRSEMNVSTLELGDSALYLCASSPGTNNQPQHFGDGTRLSIL.

Ten or more counts support this clonotype. This chain uses TRBV28 with TRBJ2-3; no clear D gene. From germline, CDR1 is MDHEN and CDR2 SYDVKM. The CDR3 length is 17 residues. V lost 5 bases, J lost 0 bases, and 18 bases lay in between. CDR3 region: CASSPRTVATSTDTQYF. In DNA, the CDR3 is TGTGCCAGCAGTCCAAGGACGGTAGCCACTAGCACAGATACGCAGTATTTT.

In this sample, this clonotype turned up many times. V usage is TRBV6-4 and J usage is TRBJ1-1; tentative D call: TRBD1 (6 bases). V was shortened by 2 bases and J by 6 bases, with 13 bases between the two germline ends. In germline, CDR1 is MRHNA, CDR2 SNTAGT. This CDR3 contains 14 residues. The CDR3 sequence is CASSDTNRAAEAFF. In DNA form, the CDR3 reads TGTGCCAGCAGTGACACAAACAGGGCGGCTGAAGCTTTCTTT.

This clonotype was found many times. The chain combines TRBV29-1 with TRBJ2-5, with TRBD2 matching 11 bases. The CDR3 has 16 residues. In germline, CDR1 is SQVTM, CDR2 ANQGSEA. The ends lost 1 base at V and 5 bases at J; junction bases unmatched: 9. CDR3 in DNA: TGCAGCGTTGAAGGCTTAGCGGGGGGGCCCGTGGAGACCCAGTACTTC. Amino acids: CSVEGLAGGPVETQYF.

In this sample, this clonotype turned up many times. This chain joins TRBV7-6 and TRBJ2-2; D is possibly TRBD2 (5 bases). The CDR3 runs to 16 residues. Germline CDR1 is SGHVS and CDR2 is FNYEAQ. The V end was cut by 1 base, the J end by 5 bases, with 14 bases between. The CDR3 here is CASSLGSRGLTGELFF. The CDR3 nucleotides read TGTGCCAGCAGCTTAGGCTCTCGGGGTCTGACCGGGGAGCTGTTTTTT.

This clonotype appeared many times. The CDR3 region is CASSPTGDYGYTF. CDR3 sequence (DNA): TGTGCCAGCAGCCCCACTGGGGACTATGGCTACACCTTC. This chain uses TRBV7-9 with TRBJ1-2, with no clear D. The CDR3 is made up of 13 amino acids. The germline gives CDR1 SEHNR, CDR2 FQNEAQ (reference sequence). The ends were cut back, 5 bases at V and 3 bases at J, with 10 bases in the middle.

This clonotype was recorded many times. This chain joins TRBV20-1 and TRBJ1-5; D remains ambiguous. The CDR3 contains 15 residues. Trimming removed 3 bases from V and 2 bases from J, with 14 bases in between. Germline V gene sequence: CDR1 DFQATT, CDR2 SNEGSKA (reference sequence). The CDR3 coding sequence is TGCAGTGCTAGCCCCCCGGTTAGTGGCAATCAGCCCCAGCATTTT. It codes for CSASPPVSGNQPQHF.

In its sample, this clonotype was seen many times. The chain joins TRBV20-1 to TRBJ2-3; unclear D gene. The germline gives CDR1 DFQATT, CDR2 SNEGSKA (reference sequence). Trimming cost V 6 bases and J 2 bases, with 9 bases left between them. The CDR3 spans 12 residues. CDR3 loop: CSAQVTTDTQYF. CDR3 DNA sequence: TGCAGTGCCCAAGTGACCACAGATACGCAGTATTTT.

This clonotype came up many times. The chain has TRBV6-5 and TRBJ2-3; 12 bases are shared with TRBD1. Per the germline V gene, CDR1 is MNHEY and CDR2 is SVGAGI. The CDR3 has 15 amino acids. The ends lost 6 bases at V and 5 bases at J; junction bases unmatched: 6. The CDR3 DNA follows: TGTGCCAGCAGGAGGGGACAGGGGGCTGTAGATACGCAGTATTTT. Residues: CASRRGQGAVDTQYF.

This clonotype was detected ten times or more. The rearrangement links TRBV6-4 to TRBJ1-6; 8 bases align to TRBD1. The junction had 4 bases not matched to a gene; V was cut back by 3 bases and J by 6 bases. The germline gives CDR1 MRHNA, CDR2 SNTAGT. The CDR3 covers 15 residues. This CDR3 is CASSDRQGANSPLHF. CDR3 in DNA: TGTGCCAGCAGTGATAGGCAGGGGGCTAATTCACCCCTCCACTTT.

This clonotype was recorded many times. The chain employs TRBV5-1 and TRBJ2-5; the D gene could be TRBD1 or TRBD2 (5 bases each). The germline CDR1 and CDR2 sequences are SGHRS and YFSETQ. Trimming removed 4 bases at V and 5 bases at J, with 21 bases between. The length of the CDR3 is 16 residues. CDR3 nucleotide sequence: TGCGCCAGCAGCCGACGGGACGCCGTCCTTGCGGAGACCCAGTACTTC. It is translated as CASSRRDAVLAETQYF.

This clonotype appeared a single time. At one of its ends the junction is not consistent with the germline gene, which may arise from a read error. This chain links TRBV25-1 with TRBJ2-3; a weak D match, TRBD2 (6 bases). This CDR3 region has 14 residues. Germline CDR1 and CDR2: MGHDK and SYGVNS. CDR3 protein: CSSSAPRDLFTQYF. DNA of the CDR3: TGTTCCAGCAGTGCCCCCAGGGACTTGTTTACGCAGTATTTT.

This clonotype was detected many times. The V and J genes are TRBV20-1 and TRBJ2-5, with 9 positions matching TRBD2. Germline V gene lookup returns CDR1 DFQATT and CDR2 SNEGSKA (reference sequence). The CDR3 runs 15 residues. The CDR3 DNA follows: TGCAGCTTGAGCGGGGGGACCAAATACCAAGAGACCCAGTACTTC. It codes for CSLSGGTKYQETQYF.

This clonotype appeared many times. J is TRBJ2-2 and V is TRBV10-3, with a weak D call TRBD1 (5 bases). The CDR3 loop spans 17 amino acids. Germline-derived CDR1 and CDR2 are ENHRY and SYGVKD. Between the trimmed V and J ends, which lost 4 bases and 1 base, there was a span of 16 bases. CDR3 protein: CAISASKAGKNTGELFF. The CDR3 DNA reads as TGTGCCATCAGTGCCTCTAAGGCAGGGAAGAACACCGGGGAGCTGTTTTTT.

The sample holds many counts of this clonotype. The chain recombines TRBV11-2 with TRBJ2-1; 10 nucleotides line up with TRBD1. Germline trimming cut 3 bases from V and 8 bases from J; bases unmatched to any gene: 4. Looked up from germline, CDR1 is SGHAT and CDR2 is FQNNGV. This CDR3 is 14 amino acids long. As DNA, the CDR3 is TGTGCCAGCAGCTTCCGGGACAGGGGAGATGAGCAGTTCTTC. Translating gives CASSFRDRGDEQFF. The whole variable domain, filled in from reference TRBV11-2 and TRBJ2-1, reads EAGVAQSPRYKIIEKRQSVAFWCNPISGHATLYWYQQILGQGPKLLIQFQNNGVVDDSQLPKDRFSAERLKGVDSTLKIQPAKLEDSAVYLCASSFRDRGDEQFFGPGTRLTVL.

This rearrangement joins TRBV12-3 or TRBV12-4 to TRBJ1-1; a weak D match, TRBD1 (6 bases). The CDR3 covers 14 residues. Between the trimmed V and J ends, which lost 5 bases and 8 bases, there was a span of 18 bases. The CDR3 reads CASSTGTPNNEAFF. The DNA for the CDR3 is TGTGCCAGCAGTACAGGGACCCCTAACAACGAAGCTTTCTTT.

This clonotype showed up many times. The CDR3 coding sequence is TGCAGCGTTGCATTCCGGGGGCTAGGAGAGCAGTACTTC. Its translation is CSVAFRGLGEQYF. V usage is TRBV29-1 and J usage is TRBJ2-7; D could derive from TRBD1 or TRBD2 (6 bases each). The CDR3 has 13 residues. Looked up from germline, CDR1 is SQVTM and CDR2 is ANQGSEA. V was pared by 4 bases and J by 7 bases, with 17 bases between.

This clonotype was counted ten times or more. The rearrangement joins TRBV9 to TRBJ1-4; no reliable D call. The germline CDR1 and CDR2 sequences are SGDLS and YYNGEE. The V gene lost 0 bases and the J gene lost 7 bases, with 10 bases spanning the gap. The CDR3 contains 14 residues. CDR3 residues: CASSVAGFSEKLFF. The CDR3 DNA follows: TGTGCCAGCAGCGTAGCCGGTTTCAGTGAAAAACTGTTTTTT.

The table lists this clonotype with a few counts. The rearrangement links TRBV29-1 to TRBJ1-5, with D possibly TRBD1 on 6 matching bases. This CDR3 region has 14 residues. The ends were cut back, 6 bases at V and 0 bases at J, with 12 bases in the middle. The germline V gene has CDR1 SQVTM and CDR2 ANQGSEA. The CDR3 DNA reads TGCAGCGTCCGGGGGCTTGGTAGCAATCAGCCCCAGCATTTT. This gives the protein CSVRGLGSNQPQHF.